The 29 T cell receptor beta chains in this list originate from one sample, sequenced in a study of blood T cells in healthy people across ages. Primers used in a second PCR of about 6 to 12 cycles were a sample-barcoded 5' primer and a J-beta primer mix. Via MiXCR, TCRdb re-called the 5' RACE reads, giving one row per CDR3 protein. Of 1,100,000 or so distinct CDR3 sequences listed, less than 50% are singletons. The sample taken for sequencing was blood. The origin of the receptors is a woman aged 55-70 years in good health.

This clonotype was picked up a small number of times. The gene calls are TRBV9 and TRBJ2-4, with D possibly TRBD1 on 8 matching bases. The CDR3 has 14 residues. V shed 3 bases and J shed 7 bases, with 14 bases lying between them. Germline lookup yields CDR1 SGDLS and CDR2 YYNGEE. The CDR3 loop reads CASSDRGGENIQYF. In DNA form, the CDR3 reads TGTGCCAGCAGCGACAGGGGGGGGGAGAACATTCAGTACTTC.

This chain joins TRBV12-3 or TRBV12-4 and TRBJ2-4; D uncertain. Judging by the DNA end, TRBJ2-7 fits better; the J call may be wrong. The CDR3 covers 14 residues. The CDR3 sequence is CASSLLGFAYEQYF. CDR3 coding DNA: TGTGCCAGCAGTTTATTAGGTTTCGCCTACGAGCAGTACTTC.

As to this clonotype: A junction boundary mismatches the germline segment, possibly from a read error. V usage is TRBV25-1 and J usage is TRBJ2-3; D is undetermined. In germline, CDR1 is MGHDK, CDR2 SYGVNS. CDR3 size: 14 residues. In DNA, the CDR3 is TGTGTCAGCAGTGAGTCGCGACCCGGAGATACGCAGTATTTT. Its protein product is CVSSESRPGDTQYF.

This clonotype was seen more than once but under ten times. V gene TRBV10-3 combines with J gene TRBJ1-1; D is uncertain. Germline-derived CDR1 and CDR2 are ENHRY and SYGVKD. Trimming cost V 3 bases and J 0 bases, with 11 bases left between them. The CDR3 loop spans 15 amino acids. CDR3 protein: CAISDPGLMNTEAFF. CDR3 sequence (DNA): TGTGCCATCAGTGACCCCGGCCTAATGAACACTGAAGCTTTCTTT.

Only a few counts were recorded for this clonotype. This rearrangement joins TRBV5-1 to TRBJ2-1; D is unclear. The CDR3 is made up of 11 amino acids. Deletions cut 2 bases from V and 14 bases from J, with 11 bases between. Germline CDR1 reads SGHRS; CDR2 reads YFSETQ. The CDR3 loop reads CASSFGFNEFF. CDR3 in DNA: TGCGCCAGCAGCTTTGGGTTCAACGAGTTCTTC.

The rearrangement joins TRBV18 to TRBJ2-7; 8 nucleotides align to TRBD1. In germline, CDR1 is KGHSH, CDR2 LQKENI. The CDR3 totals 16 residues. Trimming cost V 4 bases and J 2 bases; bases outside gene matches: 10. CDR3 nucleotides: TGTGCCAGCTCACAAGTCCGGGACAGGATTCCCTACGAGCAGTACTTC. Translation: CASSQVRDRIPYEQYF.

The chain combines TRBV27 with TRBJ2-3; D call uncertain. This CDR3 region has 14 residues. The V end lost 5 bases, the J end lost 3 bases, and 12 bases lay between the germline ends. The V gene's germline CDR1 is MNHEY and CDR2 SMNVEV (reference sequence). The CDR3 spells CASSITRLTDTQYF. The DNA for the CDR3 is TGTGCCAGCAGTATTACGAGGTTGACAGATACGCAGTATTTT.

This chain uses TRBV7-2 with TRBJ2-5; 9 bases align to TRBD2. This CDR3 has 16 residues. The germline gives CDR1 SGHTA, CDR2 FQGNSA. V dropped 2 bases and J dropped 0; count of bases not matched to a gene: 4. CDR3 sequence reads: CASSLWASGDQETQYF. Here the CDR3 DNA reads TGTGCCAGCAGCTTATGGGCTAGCGGGGACCAAGAGACCCAGTACTTC. Looking up the rest from reference TRBV7-2 and TRBJ2-5 gives the full variable domain: GAGVSQSPSNKVTEKGKDVELRCDPISGHTALYWYRQSLGQGLEFLIYFQGNSAPDKSGLPSDRFSAERTGGSVSTLTIQRTQQEDSAVYLCASSLWASGDQETQYFGPGTRLLVL.

The chain couples TRBV20-1 to TRBJ1-1; maybe TRBD1 (5 bases). Trimming took off 8 bases at V and 3 bases at J, with 16 bases between the two ends. The CDR3 sequence is 13 residues long. CDR1 DFQATT and CDR2 SNEGSKA come from the germline V gene (reference sequence). CDR3 in amino acids: CSSYGRGDTEAFF. The CDR3 nucleotides are TGCAGTTCGTATGGCAGAGGGGACACTGAAGCTTTCTTT.

The V gene is TRBV2, the J gene TRBJ2-5; D is perhaps TRBD2 (6 bases). The V gene's germline CDR1 is SNHLY and CDR2 FYNNEI. This CDR3 region has 11 residues. V lost 7 bases, J lost 11 bases, and 14 bases lay in between. The CDR3 spells CASKRRGEQYF. In nucleotides, the CDR3 is TGTGCCAGCAAACGGAGGGGTGAGCAGTACTTC. The full variable domain, rest sourced from reference TRBV2 and TRBJ2-5, is EPEVTQTPSHQVTQMGQEVILRCVPISNHLYFYWYRQILGQKVEFLVSFYNNEISEKSEIFDDQFSVERPDGSNFTLKIRSTKLEDSAMYFCASKRRGEQYFGPGTRLLVL.

V is TRBV19 and J is TRBJ1-2; 7 bases fit TRBD1. Looked up from germline, CDR1 is LNHDA and CDR2 is SQIVND (reference sequence). The CDR3 consists of 14 residues. V dropped 3 bases and J dropped 8; count of bases not matched to a gene: 9. The CDR3 nucleotides read TGTGCCAGTAGTATCGCGGTGACAGGGAAGGGCTACACCTTC. Amino acid sequence: CASSIAVTGKGYTF.

The chain recombines TRBV21-1 with TRBJ2-1; the D call in the table, TRBD1, was not verified against the DNA. TRBV21-1 constitutes a pseudogene. This CDR3 has 17 residues. CDR3 sequence reads: CASSKARNRGPYNEQFF. CDR3 in DNA: TGTGCCAGCAGCAAAGCCCGAAATAGGGGTCCCTACAATGAGCAGTTCTTC.

This clonotype was detected a few times. This rearrangement joins TRBV30 to TRBJ2-7; TRBD1 agrees at 10 bases. The CDR3 covers 13 residues. Germline assignment: CDR1 GTSNPN and CDR2 SVGIG (reference sequence). V lost 3 bases to trimming and J lost 6 bases; unmatched junction nucleotides: 5. The CDR3 sequence is CAWRLTGGGEQYF. For the CDR3, the DNA is TGTGCCTGGAGGTTGACAGGGGGCGGCGAGCAGTACTTC.

V gene TRBV29-1 combines with J gene TRBJ2-7; D is undetermined. The V end was cut by 3 bases, the J end by 2 bases, with 8 bases between. The CDR3 covers 12 residues. Germline CDR1 and CDR2: SQVTM and ANQGSEA. The CDR3 loop reads CSVELTAYEQYF. CDR3 in DNA: TGCAGCGTTGAGTTGACGGCCTACGAGCAGTACTTC.

The chain's CDR3 is CASSLGGRAGANEQFF. The CDR3 bases are TGCGCCAGCAGCTTGGGAGGACGAGCGGGAGCCAATGAGCAGTTCTTC. The rearrangement links TRBV5-1 to TRBJ2-1, with 8 bases fitting TRBD2. The CDR3 covers 16 residues. Germline values: CDR1 SGHRS, CDR2 YFSETQ. V shed 0 bases, J shed 6 bases, and the junction held 8 bases outside the gene matches.

This clonotype was counted only a few times. V is TRBV20-1 and J is TRBJ2-5; TRBD1 is a possible D gene (5 bases). The CDR3 extends over 13 amino acids. Germline-derived CDR1 and CDR2 are DFQATT and SNEGSKA (reference sequence). Trimming cost V 2 bases and J 5 bases, with 12 bases left between them. The CDR3 nucleotides are TGCAGTGCTAGACGCGGAGCAGGGGAGACCCAGTACTTC. Its translation: CSARRGAGETQYF.

The chain links TRBV7-6 to TRBJ2-7; TRBD2 matches at 14 bases. This CDR3 region has 21 residues. The J segment lost 3 bases and the V segment lost 1 base, leaving 17 bases of the junction unmatched. The germline CDR1 and CDR2 sequences are SGHVS and FNYEAQ. The CDR3 sequence is CASSLGPPGTSGSVGRYEQYF. In DNA, the CDR3 is TGTGCCAGCAGCTTAGGCCCACCTGGGACTAGCGGGAGCGTAGGGCGCTACGAGCAGTACTTC.

Ten or more counts support this clonotype. J is TRBJ2-3 and V is TRBV6-2 or TRBV6-3; 10 positions match TRBD2. This CDR3 is 13 amino acids long. With 7 bases clipped from V and 6 bases from J, the junction kept 4 bases outside the gene matches. Germline CDR1 is MNHEY and CDR2 is SVGEGT. CDR3 loop: CASKGSGRDTQYF. For the CDR3, the DNA is TGTGCCAGCAAGGGTAGCGGGAGGGATACGCAGTATTTT.

The V and J genes are TRBV6-2 or TRBV6-3 and TRBJ1-5, with 10 positions matching TRBD1. This CDR3 spans 16 amino acids. The germline V gene encodes CDR1 MNHEY and CDR2 SVGEGT. V gave up 0 bases and J gave up 2 bases; unmatched junction bases: 1. For the CDR3, the DNA is TGTGCCAGCAGTTACTCGGGGACAGGGGGCAATCAGCCCCAGCATTTT. It codes for CASSYSGTGGNQPQHF.

This rearrangement joins TRBV7-7 to TRBJ2-4; perhaps TRBD2 as D (5 bases). The J call is uncertain, as TRBJ2-7 better fits the DNA end. The CDR3 runs to 14 residues. Looked up from germline, CDR1 is SSHAT and CDR2 is FNYEAQ (reference sequence). The CDR3 DNA reads as TGTGCCAGCAGCCCCCTAACCGGGACCTACGAGCAGTACTTC. It codes for CASSPLTGTYEQYF.

This clonotype was detected a few times. The J gene is TRBJ2-7, the V gene TRBV27; D ambiguous. Germline assignment: CDR1 MNHEY and CDR2 SMNVEV (reference sequence). The CDR3 is 13 amino acids. The V end lost 0 bases, the J end lost 7 bases, and 10 bases lay between the germline ends. The CDR3 sequence: CASSLSTLVEQYF. The CDR3 DNA reads TGTGCCAGCAGTTTATCCACCCTAGTAGAGCAGTACTTC.

The chain couples TRBV28 to TRBJ2-5; 7 bases line up with TRBD2. This CDR3 has 15 residues. V shed 7 bases, J shed 5 bases, and the junction held 13 bases outside the gene matches. Germline CDR1 MDHEN, CDR2 SYDVKM. The CDR3 is CASNEGTGGGETQYF. As DNA, the CDR3 is TGTGCCAGCAACGAAGGCACGGGAGGAGGGGAGACCCAGTACTTC.

The chain recombines TRBV30 with TRBJ1-5; D is undetermined. The germline V gene has CDR1 GTSNPN and CDR2 SVGIG (reference sequence). This CDR3 is built from 14 residues. Trimming left V 5 bases short and J 3 bases short, with 14 bases between. The CDR3 region is CAWSAGFDNQPQHF. The CDR3 nucleotides are TGTGCCTGGTCGGCGGGGTTTGACAATCAGCCCCAGCATTTT.

The chain links TRBV7-9 to TRBJ1-3; 8 bases are shared with TRBD1. Germline lookup yields CDR1 SEHNR and CDR2 FQNEAQ (reference sequence). The CDR3 consists of 15 residues. J lost 3 bases, V lost 3 bases, and 4 bases had no gene match. CDR3 DNA: TGTGCCAGCAGCTTGGACAGGGTCGTTGGAAACACCATATATTTT. This encodes CASSLDRVVGNTIYF.

In this sample, this clonotype turned up a few times. The rearrangement uses TRBV5-1 and TRBJ2-3; D not certain. This CDR3 is built from 15 residues. Germline V CDR1 and CDR2: SGHRS, YFSETQ. The germline V and J ends were trimmed by 4 bases and 1 base, with 13 bases remaining between them. CDR3 sequence: CASSPRAFGTDTQYF. In DNA form, the CDR3 reads TGCGCCAGCAGCCCCCGGGCGTTCGGCACAGATACGCAGTATTTT.

This chain uses TRBV12-3 or TRBV12-4 with TRBJ1-4; no firm D call. This CDR3 is 12 amino acids long. Trimming removed 8 bases at V and 7 bases at J, with 11 bases between. CDR3 DNA sequence: TGTGCCAGCGGGTGGATAGGTGAAAAACTGTTTTTT. Translating gives CASGWIGEKLFF.

This clonotype was seen a handful of times. The V gene is TRBV12-3 or TRBV12-4, the J gene TRBJ2-6, with 10 bases identical to TRBD1. The CDR3 contains 17 residues. J lost 4 bases, V lost 5 bases, and 8 bases had no gene match. DNA for the CDR3: TGTGCCAGCAGTCCAGACAGGGGGCAGGTAGGGGCCAACGTCCTGACTTTC. The encoded protein is CASSPDRGQVGANVLTF.

This clonotype was detected only a few times. The rearrangement links TRBV28 to TRBJ2-6; D remains unclear. With 6 bases removed from V and 3 bases from J, the gap between germline ends came to 12 bases. The CDR3 sequence is 15 residues long. The V gene's germline CDR1 is MDHEN and CDR2 SYDVKM. The CDR3 nucleotides read TGTGCCAGCAGCGTCCAGGTCGGTGGGGCCAACGTCCTGACTTTC. It translates to CASSVQVGGANVLTF.

The gene calls are TRBV7-8 and TRBJ2-7; possible D gene TRBD1, 5 bases. In germline, CDR1 is SGHVS, CDR2 FQNEAQ. With 1 base removed from V and 6 bases from J, the gap between germline ends came to 10 bases. The CDR3 consists of 13 residues. CDR3 coding DNA: TGTGCCAGCAGCTTAGAGTCAGGGCTCGAGCAGTACTTC. This sequence encodes CASSLESGLEQYF.